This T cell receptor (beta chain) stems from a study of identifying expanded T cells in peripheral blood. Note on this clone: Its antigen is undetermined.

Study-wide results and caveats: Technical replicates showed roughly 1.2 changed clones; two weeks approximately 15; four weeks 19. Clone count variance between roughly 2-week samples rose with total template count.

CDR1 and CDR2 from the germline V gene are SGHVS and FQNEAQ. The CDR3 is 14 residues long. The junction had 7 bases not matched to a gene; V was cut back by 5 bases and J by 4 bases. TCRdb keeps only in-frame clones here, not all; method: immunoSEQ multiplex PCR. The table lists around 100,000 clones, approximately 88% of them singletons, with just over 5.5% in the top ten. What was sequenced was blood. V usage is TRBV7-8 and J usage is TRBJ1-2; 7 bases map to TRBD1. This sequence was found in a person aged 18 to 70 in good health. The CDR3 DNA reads TGTGCCAGCAGCGTGGAGACAGGGATCTATGGCTACACCTTC. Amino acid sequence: CASSVETGIYGYTF.